The rows below give T cell receptor beta chains drawn from one sample of a study of read filtering for tumor transcriptome and immune sequencing. MiXCR, applied by TCRdb to the reads, yields one record per CDR3 protein. Among about 86,000 distinct CDR3 sequences listed, 9% to 15% were seen once. Sequencing used a population of CD138-negative cells sorted from bone marrow. The receptors stem from a donor aged 40 or older with multiple myeloma. The conserved cysteine and the conserved F or W are not part of the CDR3 here. Fields, in order: CDR3 protein, V gene, J gene.

ASSLSGDTEAF	TRBV5-1	TRBJ1-1
ASSQEGPQY	TRBV3-1	TRBJ2-5
SAREGQVGQPQH	TRBV20-1	TRBJ1-5
ASSLGTSSYNEQF	TRBV5-1	TRBJ2-1
ASSYSGHQSHSAF	TRBV6-5	TRBJ1-1
ASSLPGISSEAF	TRBV11-3	TRBJ1-1
ASSLPPGQGYSPLH	TRBV28	TRBJ1-6
SAREGSTEAF	TRBV20-1	TRBJ1-1
ASSLGRRQY	TRBV6-2/TRBV6-3	TRBJ2-7
ASSKTVATNEKLF	TRBV19	TRBJ1-4
AISGGDQPQH	TRBV10-3	TRBJ1-5
ASSLQSAAYEQY	TRBV27	TRBJ2-7
ASSGTSGRYNEQF	TRBV7-9	TRBJ2-1
ASSLDGGIGDNEQF	TRBV5-1	TRBJ2-1
ASTRWGAKSTDTQY	TRBV19	TRBJ2-3
ASSLMGTGELF	TRBV12-3/TRBV12-4	TRBJ2-2
SVRYLGGIETQY	TRBV29-1	TRBJ2-5
ASSSAGTGTYNEQF	TRBV4-2	TRBJ2-1